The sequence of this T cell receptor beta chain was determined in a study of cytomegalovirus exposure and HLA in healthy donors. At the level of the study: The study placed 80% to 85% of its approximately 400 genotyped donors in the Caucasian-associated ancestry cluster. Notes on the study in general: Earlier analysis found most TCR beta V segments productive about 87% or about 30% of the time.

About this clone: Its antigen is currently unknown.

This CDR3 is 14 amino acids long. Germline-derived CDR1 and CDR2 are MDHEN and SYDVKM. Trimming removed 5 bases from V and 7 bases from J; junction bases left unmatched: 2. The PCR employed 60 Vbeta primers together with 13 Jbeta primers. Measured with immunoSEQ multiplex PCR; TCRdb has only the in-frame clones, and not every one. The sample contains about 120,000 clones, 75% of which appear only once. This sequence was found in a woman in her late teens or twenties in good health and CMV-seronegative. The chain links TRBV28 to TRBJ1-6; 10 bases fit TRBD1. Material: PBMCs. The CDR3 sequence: CASSRTGGNSPLHF. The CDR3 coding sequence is TGTGCCAGCAGTCGGACAGGGGGAAATTCACCCCTCCACTTT.